This T cell receptor beta chain was obtained from a study of shared T cell receptors in the human thymus. CDR3 length: 16 residues. The ends lost 4 bases at V and 3 bases at J; junction bases unmatched: 12. CDR1 is SGDLS, CDR2 YYNGEE, per germline. Clones were sequenced by immunoSEQ multiplex PCR, and TCRdb holds only the in-frame ones, with some missing. This table holds about 380,000 clones, about 95% found once. This receptor was taken from a human donor. The sample consisted of thymocytes. J is TRBJ2-7 and V is TRBV9, with 8 bases matching TRBD2. The CDR3 is CASSHQRSGSLYEQYF. CDR3 coding DNA: TGTGCCAGCAGCCACCAGCGGAGCGGGAGTCTCTACGAGCAGTACTTC.